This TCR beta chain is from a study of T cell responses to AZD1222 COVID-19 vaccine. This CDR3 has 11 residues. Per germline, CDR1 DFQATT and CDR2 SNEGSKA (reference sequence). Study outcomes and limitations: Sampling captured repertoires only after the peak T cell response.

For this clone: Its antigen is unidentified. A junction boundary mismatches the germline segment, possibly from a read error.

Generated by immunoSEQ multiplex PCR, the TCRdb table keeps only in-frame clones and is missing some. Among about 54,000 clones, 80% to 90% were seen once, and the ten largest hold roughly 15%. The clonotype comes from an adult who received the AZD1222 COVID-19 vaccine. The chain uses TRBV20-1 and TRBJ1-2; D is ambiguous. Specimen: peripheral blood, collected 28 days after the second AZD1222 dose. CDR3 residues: CGGGTNYGYTF. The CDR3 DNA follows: TGTGGAGGTGGAACTAACTATGGCTACACCTTC.